The 31 T cell receptor beta chains below were found in one sample sequenced in a study of control samples from healthy donors and cancer patients. This table comes from immunoSEQ multiplex PCR, and its TCRdb copy is limited to in-frame clones, with some not included. This table holds more than 25,000 clones, roughly 91% found once. Sequencing used PBMCs. These receptors all stem from a man in his fifties or sixties with lung cancer.

This clone appeared a single time. The same CDR3 arises from other DNA sequences in this sample as well. CDR3 protein: CASSFQGTTNEKLFF. CDR3 in DNA: TGTGCCAGCAGCTTTCAGGGGACAACTAATGAAAAACTGTTTTTT. This chain uses TRBV7-2 with TRBJ1-4; D possibly corresponds to TRBD1 (6 bases). Germline lookup yields CDR1 SGHTA and CDR2 FQGNSA. Trimming removed 3 bases at V and 0 bases at J, with 8 bases between. The CDR3 length is 15 residues.

This clone was recorded only once. At one boundary the junction diverges from the germline segment, which might be a read error. The chain carries TRBV7-7 and TRBJ1-1, with D unclear. CDR1 SSHAT and CDR2 FNYEAQ come from the germline V gene (reference sequence). The CDR3 has 13 residues. CDR3 nucleotide sequence: TGTGCTAGCAGCCCGACACCGAACACTGAAGCTTTCTTT. This encodes CASSPTPNTEAFF.

This clone qualifies as medium-sized (0.01 to 0.1%). The chain joins TRBV29-1 to TRBJ2-1; TRBD1 matches 10 bases. Per germline, CDR1 SQVTM and CDR2 ANQGSEA. CDR3 length equals 13 residues. This CDR3 is CSHDGQGGNEQFF. The CDR3 DNA sequence: TGCAGTCACGACGGACAGGGGGGTAATGAGCAGTTCTTC.

This rearrangement joins TRBV11-3 to TRBJ2-3; TRBD1 agrees at 9 bases. CDR3 length: 17 amino acids. Germline values: CDR1 SGHNT, CDR2 YENEEA. The ends lost 2 bases at V and 3 bases at J; junction bases unmatched: 9. CDR3: CASSLRTPTGGTDTQYF. CDR3 bases: TGTGCCAGCAGCTTAAGGACTCCGACAGGGGGTACAGATACGCAGTATTTT.

The chain combines TRBV19 with TRBJ1-5; 8 bases map to TRBD1. The CDR3 is made up of 14 amino acids. Germline-derived CDR1 and CDR2 are LNHDA and SQIVND (reference sequence). With V trimmed by 7 bases and J by 1 base, 3 bases remained unmatched. The CDR3 sequence is CASTRTGSNQPQHF. The CDR3 nucleotides read TGTGCCAGTACCAGGACAGGGAGCAATCAGCCCCAGCATTTT.

The CDR3 DNA reads TGTGCCATCAGTCCGGGACACAACTCCTACAATGAGCAGTTCTTC. It translates to CAISPGHNSYNEQFF. The genes are TRBV10-3 and TRBJ2-1; D perhaps matches TRBD1 (6 bases). Germline-derived CDR1 and CDR2 are ENHRY and SYGVKD. CDR3 length: 15 amino acids. V shed 5 bases and J shed 0 bases, with 11 bases lying between them.

This clone has a handful of counts. The chain has TRBV6-5 and TRBJ1-5; D ambiguous. Trimming took 0 bases from V and 11 from J, leaving 11 bases between them. The CDR3 is made up of 13 amino acids. Germline CDR1 reads MNHEY; CDR2 reads SVGAGI. CDR3 DNA sequence: TGTGCCAGCAGTTACTCGAAGGGTTCTGCCCAGCATTTT. Translating it yields CASSYSKGSAQHF.

Within the sample, this clone is medium-sized (0.01 to 0.1%). This chain uses TRBV2 with TRBJ1-1; possible D gene TRBD1, 5 bases. V was cut by 10 bases and J by 3 bases, with 15 bases left in between. CDR3 length: 13 residues. Germline V CDR1 and CDR2: SNHLY, FYNNEI. The CDR3 DNA is TGTGCCACCGGGACCTCTCGGGACACTGAAGCTTTCTTT. Amino acids: CATGTSRDTEAFF.

This chain connects TRBV5-1 to TRBJ2-5; TRBD2 matches at 8 bases. The V and J ends lost 5 bases and 5 bases, in that order; junction bases with no gene match: 29. The CDR3 contains 21 residues. Germline CDR1 and CDR2: SGHRS and YFSETQ. The DNA of the CDR3 is TGCGCCAGCAGAAAAACCCGGCCGGCGGGGGGCCGTTATCAACTTTTGGAGACCCAGTACTTC. This translates into CASRKTRPAGGRYQLLETQYF.

V gene TRBV4-1 combines with J gene TRBJ1-5; no firm D call. The CDR3 consists of 14 residues. Germline values: CDR1 MGHRA, CDR2 YSYEKL. V lost 1 base and J 2 bases, leaving 6 bases between the germline ends. The CDR3 loop is CASSQGSRNQPQHF. The CDR3 nucleotides read TGCGCCAGCAGCCAAGGGTCGCGCAATCAGCCCCAGCATTTT.

The chain has TRBV6-5 and TRBJ1-4; tentative D call: TRBD1 (6 bases). The germline V gene has CDR1 MNHEY and CDR2 SVGAGI. The CDR3 is made up of 14 amino acids. V lost 4 bases, J lost 6 bases, and 12 bases lay in between. CDR3 residues: CASSSGNRDEKLFF. The CDR3 nucleotides read TGTGCCAGCAGTTCCGGTAACAGGGATGAAAAACTGTTTTTT.

The chain couples TRBV7-9 to TRBJ2-3, with TRBD1 matching over 9 bases. The CDR3 consists of 15 residues. The germline V gene has CDR1 SEHNR and CDR2 FQNEAQ (reference sequence). With V trimmed by 5 bases and J by 3 bases, 6 bases remained unmatched. Here the CDR3 DNA reads TGTGCCAGCAGCATCGGACAGGGGAAAACAGATACGCAGTATTTT. It is translated as CASSIGQGKTDTQYF.

The chain links TRBV10-1 to TRBJ1-5; tentatively, D is TRBD1 (6 bases). The CDR3 is 13 amino acids. Trimming took off 6 bases at V and 4 bases at J, with 10 bases between the two ends. Germline lookup yields CDR1 WNHNN and CDR2 SYGVQD (reference sequence). The CDR3 DNA reads TGCGCCAGCAGCCAGACAGGTAATCAGCCCCAGCATTTT. Protein sequence: CASSQTGNQPQHF.

J is TRBJ2-7 and V is TRBV5-1; possible D gene TRBD1, 5 bases. This CDR3 is 12 amino acids long. The V end lost 2 bases, the J end lost 6 bases, and 9 bases lay between the germline ends. The V gene's germline CDR1 is SGHRS and CDR2 YFSETQ. The CDR3 bases are TGCGCCAGCAGCTTTATGCAGGGCGAGCAGTACTTC. The encoded protein is CASSFMQGEQYF.

The gene calls are TRBV5-7 and TRBJ2-7; the D call may be TRBD1 or TRBD2 (5 bases each). TRBV5-7 is marked as an open reading frame, function uncertain. Trimming took 4 bases from V and 0 from J, leaving 11 bases between them. The CDR3 is 14 residues long. For the CDR3, the DNA is TGTGCCAGCAGCCCGAGGGACGGCTCCTACGAGCAGTACTTC. Encoded protein: CASSPRDGSYEQYF.

This rearrangement joins TRBV7-9 to TRBJ1-1; D remains unclear. Germline CDR1 is SEHNR and CDR2 is FQNEAQ (reference sequence). CDR3 length equals 13 residues. V shed 5 bases and J shed 1 base, with 8 bases lying between them. CDR3 sequence (DNA): TGTGCCAGCAGCCCTTCGACGAACACTGAAGCTTTCTTT. Protein product: CASSPSTNTEAFF. Variable domain in full (rest from reference TRBV7-9 and TRBJ1-1): DTGVSQNPRHKITKRGQNVTFRCDPISEHNRLYWYRQTLGQGPEFLTYFQNEAQLEKSRLLSDRFSAERPKGSFSTLEIQRTEQGDSAMYLCASSPSTNTEAFFGQGTRLTVV.

This chain links TRBV10-2 with TRBJ2-1; 7 nucleotides agree with TRBD1. The CDR3 extends over 13 amino acids. In germline, CDR1 is WSHSY, CDR2 SAAADI. The V segment lost 6 bases and the J segment 8 bases; nucleotides outside the gene matches: 7. The CDR3 nucleotides read TGCGCCAGCAGGATTAGTACAGGGGATGAGCAGTTCTTC. It is translated as CASRISTGDEQFF.

The CDR3 region is CSVAVGTDTQYF. As DNA, the CDR3 is TGCAGCGTTGCGGTGGGAACAGATACGCAGTATTTT. This chain joins TRBV29-1 and TRBJ2-3; D is undetermined. This CDR3 spans 12 amino acids. The V end lost 4 bases, the J end lost 3 bases, and 8 bases lay between the germline ends. Germline CDR1 reads SQVTM; CDR2 reads ANQGSEA.

The count of this clone is one. The rearrangement uses TRBV5-4 and TRBJ2-2; maybe TRBD2 (5 bases). The CDR3 is 16 amino acids. The germline V gene encodes CDR1 SGHNT and CDR2 YYREEE (reference sequence). Deletions cut 1 base from V and 1 base from J, with 11 bases between. CDR3 DNA: TGTGCCAGCAGCTTGTCCCTACGGGGGAACACCGGGGAGCTGTTTTTT. Translated, it gives CASSLSLRGNTGELFF.

The chain has TRBV3-1 (or the pseudogene TRBV3-2) and TRBJ2-5; no clear D gene. The CDR3 has 13 residues. The germline CDR1 and CDR2 sequences are LGHDT and YNNKEL (reference sequence). Between the trimmed V and J ends, which lost 5 bases and 1 base, there was a span of 8 bases. For the CDR3, the DNA is TGTGCCAGCAGCGACCGGGTCCAAGAGACCCAGTACTTC. This translates into CASSDRVQETQYF.

This chain connects TRBV19 to TRBJ2-3; 8 bases match TRBD1. V shed 8 bases, J shed 8 bases, and the junction held 12 bases outside the gene matches. Per germline, CDR1 LNHDA and CDR2 SQIVND (reference sequence). This CDR3 spans 14 amino acids. CDR3 nucleotides: TGTGCCAGTGCAGCAGGGGGCCTTTACGGTACGCAGTATTTT. This gives the protein CASAAGGLYGTQYF.

This clone appeared once. This sequence joins TRBV28 and TRBJ1-1; D may be TRBD1 (5 bases). The CDR3 length is 16 residues. The V and J ends lost 7 bases and 3 bases respectively, with 21 bases between them. The germline V gene encodes CDR1 MDHEN and CDR2 SYDVKM. The CDR3 reads CASTTPSGGGDTEAFF. The CDR3 DNA reads TGTGCCAGCACCACTCCGTCCGGGGGTGGAGACACTGAAGCTTTCTTT.

The chain links TRBV7-9 to TRBJ1-3, with TRBD1 identical over 8 bases. CDR1 and CDR2 from the germline V gene are SEHNR and FQNEAQ (reference sequence). V lost 2 bases to trimming and J lost 3 bases; unmatched junction nucleotides: 3. CDR3 length: 15 residues. The CDR3 nucleotides are TGTGCCAGCAGCTTACAGGGGGCGGTTGGAAACACCATATATTTT. Its protein is CASSLQGAVGNTIYF.

In its sample, this clone was seen once. The rearrangement joins TRBV7-2 to TRBJ1-2, with D maybe TRBD1 (6 bases). Germline values: CDR1 SGHTA, CDR2 FQGNSA. The CDR3 is made up of 16 amino acids. V was shortened by 3 bases and J by 8 bases, with 22 bases between the two germline ends. Here the CDR3 reads CASSFLSGTKARGYTF. CDR3 nucleotides: TGTGCCAGCAGCTTTCTTTCGGGGACAAAGGCGAGAGGCTACACCTTC.

The chain joins TRBV11-2 to TRBJ1-2; 7 nucleotides line up with TRBD1. Trimming took 2 bases from V and 8 from J; bases not matched to a gene: 8. Looked up from germline, CDR1 is SGHAT and CDR2 is FQNNGV. This CDR3 has 14 amino acids. CDR3 loop: CASSLQGEIVGYTF. The DNA for the CDR3 is TGTGCCAGCAGCTTACAGGGGGAGATTGTAGGCTACACCTTC.

The rearrangement joins TRBV7-9 to TRBJ2-5; tentative D call: TRBD2 (5 bases). The CDR3 is 13 amino acids. Germline V gives CDR1 SEHNR, CDR2 FQNEAQ (reference sequence). Trimming took 2 bases from V and 5 from J, leaving 9 bases between them. This CDR3 reads CASSLRPGETQYF. The CDR3, as DNA: TGTGCCAGCAGCTTACGTCCGGGGGAGACCCAGTACTTC.

The chain combines TRBV10-2 with TRBJ2-5; D gene uncertain. CDR1 and CDR2 from the germline V gene are WSHSY and SAAADI. CDR3 length equals 12 residues. Trimming pared 6 bases from V and 5 bases from J, leaving 10 bases between. Here the CDR3 DNA reads TGCGCCAGCAGCGGCGGACGGGAGACCCAGTACTTC. This codes for CASSGGRETQYF.

This chain uses TRBV6-5 with TRBJ1-6, with no clear D. Deletions cut 4 bases from V and 7 bases from J, with 8 bases between. From germline, CDR1 is MNHEY and CDR2 SVGAGI. CDR3 length: 13 amino acids. CDR3 in amino acids: CASSSPENSPLHF. CDR3 nucleotides: TGTGCCAGCAGTTCCCCGGAGAATTCACCCCTCCACTTT.

The rearrangement links TRBV18 to TRBJ2-7, with 9 bases lining up with TRBD1. The CDR3 has 15 amino acids. V lost 4 bases and J lost 2; bases outside the gene matches: 6. Germline V gene sequence: CDR1 KGHSH, CDR2 LQKENI. CDR3 nucleotide sequence: TGTGCCAGCTCACTATGGGGGACAGGGCCCTACGAGCAGTACTTC. Its protein product is CASSLWGTGPYEQYF.

This sequence joins TRBV2 and TRBJ1-1; 8 nucleotides match TRBD1. CDR3 length: 13 residues. CDR1 is SNHLY and CDR2 is FYNNEI in the germline V gene. J was trimmed by 3 bases and V by 5 bases; bases with no gene match: 2. The CDR3: CASSYRGDTEAFF. Written as DNA, the CDR3 is TGTGCCAGCAGTTACAGGGGGGACACTGAAGCTTTCTTT.

This clone was counted between two and nine times. This rearrangement joins TRBV7-2 to TRBJ1-5; TRBD1 aligns across 10 bases. Trimming at V came to 4 bases and at J to 9 bases, leaving 6 bases not matched to a gene. The CDR3 extends over 14 amino acids. From germline, CDR1 is SGHTA and CDR2 FQGNSA. This CDR3 is CASSWDRGVGPQHF. The DNA of the CDR3 is TGTGCCAGCAGCTGGGACAGGGGAGTAGGGCCCCAGCATTTT. Filled out from reference TRBV7-2 and TRBJ1-5, the complete variable domain reads GAGVSQSPSNKVTEKGKDVELRCDPISGHTALYWYRQSLGQGLEFLIYFQGNSAPDKSGLPSDRFSAERTGGSVSTLTIQRTQQEDSAVYLCASSWDRGVGPQHFGDGTRLSIL.